Listed below are T cell receptor beta chains from one sample, sequenced in a study of T cell changes during pregnancy in multiple sclerosis. Libraries were prepared by immunoSEQ multiplex PCR; TCRdb keeps only in-frame clonotypes and omits some of them. Seen here are 15,000 to 20,000 clones, around 97% observed once, and the top ten hold about 0.89%. The sequencing used peripheral blood, collected in the third trimester of pregnancy. Receptors were obtained from a female donor with multiple sclerosis, enrolled in a pregnancy study. CDR3s include the opening cysteine and the closing phenylalanine or tryptophan. The D gene is left open where the match is weak. For some rows the clone size is stated as once, few or many, or as a class when expanded; others skip it.

abundance: -
v_gene: TRBV7-8
d_gene: TRBD1
j_gene: TRBJ2-7
len: 19
CDR3nt: TGTGCCAGCAGCTTAGCTTTAATCCCAACGGGACAGGCCACCTACGAGCAGTACTTC
CDR3aa: CASSLALIPTGQATYEQYF

abundance: -
v_gene: TRBV18
d_gene: TRBD2
j_gene: TRBJ2-5
len: 16
CDR3nt: TGTGCCAGCTCACTAACCGTTGGTAGCGGGAGAGAGACCCAGTACTTC
CDR3aa: CASSLTVGSGRETQYF

abundance: -
v_gene: TRBV27
d_gene: -
j_gene: TRBJ2-2
len: 16
CDR3nt: TGTGCCAGCAGTTTAGTGATAGGGGTGAACACCGGGGAGCTGTTTTTT
CDR3aa: CASSLVIGVNTGELFF

abundance: -
v_gene: TRBV5-4
d_gene: TRBD1
j_gene: TRBJ2-5
len: 14
CDR3nt: TGTGCCAGCAGCTGGGACAGGGCCCGGGAGACCCAGTACTTC
CDR3aa: CASSWDRARETQYF

abundance: -
v_gene: TRBV6-5
d_gene: -
j_gene: TRBJ1-2
len: 14
CDR3nt: TGTGCCAGCAGTGCCTTCGGGGTGGGATATGGCTACACCTTC
CDR3aa: CASSAFGVGYGYTF

abundance: -
v_gene: TRBV9
d_gene: -
j_gene: TRBJ1-1
len: 14
CDR3nt: TGTGCCAGCAGCGCGAATATCGGGAACACTGAAGCTTTCTTT
CDR3aa: CASSANIGNTEAFF

abundance: -
v_gene: TRBV18
d_gene: TRBD2
j_gene: TRBJ2-1
len: 15
CDR3nt: TGTGCCAGCTCACCACTCCAACCCGGGGGGGATGAGCAGTTCTTC
CDR3aa: CASSPLQPGGDEQFF

abundance: -
v_gene: TRBV6-1
d_gene: TRBD1
j_gene: TRBJ2-1
len: 15
CDR3nt: TGTGCCAGCAGTGACCGGGACAGCCCCTACAATGAGCAGTTCTTC
CDR3aa: CASSDRDSPYNEQFF

abundance: -
v_gene: TRBV7-9
d_gene: TRBD2
j_gene: TRBJ2-7
len: 14
CDR3nt: TGTGCCAGCAGCCGGGGAGGGGATAAGGACGAGCAGTACTTC
CDR3aa: CASSRGGDKDEQYF

abundance: -
v_gene: TRBV28
d_gene: -
j_gene: TRBJ2-7
len: 13
CDR3nt: TGTGCCAGCAGTTTTTCTCCTTCCTACGAGCAGTACTTC
CDR3aa: CASSFSPSYEQYF

abundance: -
v_gene: TRBV28
d_gene: -
j_gene: TRBJ2-7
len: 14
CDR3nt: TGTGCCAGCAGTTCGGGCGACTCCTCTCGGGGGCAGTACTTC
CDR3aa: CASSSGDSSRGQYF

abundance: -
v_gene: TRBV2
d_gene: TRBD2
j_gene: TRBJ2-7
len: 13
CDR3nt: TGTGCCAGCGGGGAGGGAGGGCTCTACGAGCAGTACTTC
CDR3aa: CASGEGGLYEQYF

abundance: -
v_gene: TRBV4-2
d_gene: -
j_gene: TRBJ2-7
len: 14
CDR3nt: TGTGCCAGCAGCCAAAACGGGGGAGCCTACGAGCAGTACTTC
CDR3aa: CASSQNGGAYEQYF

abundance: once
v_gene: TRBV19
d_gene: TRBD2
j_gene: TRBJ2-1
len: 14
CDR3nt: TGTGCCAGTAAGACTAGCGGGGTCGACAATGAGCAGTTCTTC
CDR3aa: CASKTSGVDNEQFF

abundance: -
v_gene: TRBV6-4
d_gene: TRBD1
j_gene: TRBJ2-2
len: 15
CDR3nt: TGTGCCAGCAGTCTTACAGGGGGGAACACCGGGGAGCTGTTTTTT
CDR3aa: CASSLTGGNTGELFF

abundance: -
v_gene: TRBV5-1
d_gene: TRBD2
j_gene: TRBJ2-1
len: 18
CDR3nt: TGCGCCACCTACCCGGCCGGGACTAGCGGGGGGGCCCACAATGAGCAGTTCTTC
CDR3aa: CATYPAGTSGGAHNEQFF

abundance: once
v_gene: TRBV5-1
d_gene: TRBD1
j_gene: TRBJ2-7
len: 13
CDR3nt: TGCGCCAGCAGCGGTGACGGACAGGGGTTGAAGTACTTC
CDR3aa: CASSGDGQGLKYF

abundance: -
v_gene: TRBV5-5
d_gene: TRBD2
j_gene: TRBJ2-7
len: 16
CDR3nt: TGTGCCAGCAGCACTCGTAGCGGGGGGGCCTGGAACGAGCAGTACTTC
CDR3aa: CASSTRSGGAWNEQYF

abundance: -
v_gene: TRBV18
d_gene: -
j_gene: TRBJ1-4
len: 14
CDR3nt: TGTGCCAGCTCACCACCGAGTACGTCTGAAAAACTGTTTTTT
CDR3aa: CASSPPSTSEKLFF

abundance: -
v_gene: TRBV5-1
d_gene: -
j_gene: TRBJ1-1
len: 12
CDR3nt: TGCGCCAGCAGCGTGCGGGGTACTGAAGCTTTCTTT
CDR3aa: CASSVRGTEAFF

abundance: -
v_gene: TRBV27
d_gene: -
j_gene: TRBJ1-4
len: 14
CDR3nt: TGTGCCAGCAGTTTAATCGGACAGAATGAAAAACTGTTTTTT
CDR3aa: CASSLIGQNEKLFF

abundance: -
v_gene: TRBV6-5
d_gene: TRBD2
j_gene: TRBJ2-7
len: 15
CDR3nt: TGTGCCAGCAGCCAGGGACTAGCGGGGATCTACGAGCAGTACTTC
CDR3aa: CASSQGLAGIYEQYF

abundance: -
v_gene: TRBV6-5
d_gene: TRBD1
j_gene: TRBJ2-7
len: 13
CDR3nt: TGTGCCAGCTCAGATGGGACAGTCTACGAGCAGTACTTC
CDR3aa: CASSDGTVYEQYF

abundance: -
v_gene: TRBV29-1
d_gene: TRBD1
j_gene: TRBJ2-7
len: 13
CDR3nt: TGCAGCGTTGTGGACAGGGACTCCTACGAGCAGTACTTC
CDR3aa: CSVVDRDSYEQYF

abundance: once
v_gene: TRBV6-5
d_gene: -
j_gene: TRBJ2-7
len: 15
CDR3nt: TGTGCCAGCAGAAAGAATATTTTTAGCTCCTACGAGCAGTACTTC
CDR3aa: CASRKNIFSSYEQYF

abundance: -
v_gene: TRBV7-9
d_gene: -
j_gene: TRBJ2-1
len: 17
CDR3nt: TGTGCCAGCAGCCTACCCGGACAGATACGCTCCTACAATGAGCAGTTCTTC
CDR3aa: CASSLPGQIRSYNEQFF

abundance: -
v_gene: TRBV21-1
d_gene: -
j_gene: TRBJ2-7
len: 13
CDR3nt: TGTGCCAGCAGCGGCGGGGGGGCGATCGAGCAGTACTTC
CDR3aa: CASSGGGAIEQYF

abundance: -
v_gene: TRBV27
d_gene: -
j_gene: TRBJ2-2
len: 15
CDR3nt: TGTGCCAGCAGCCTCGGGACACCTAACACCGGGGAGCTGTTTTTT
CDR3aa: CASSLGTPNTGELFF

abundance: -
v_gene: TRBV28
d_gene: -
j_gene: TRBJ2-7
len: 12
CDR3nt: TGTGCCAGCAGCTCGGGAATCTACGAGCAGTACTTC
CDR3aa: CASSSGIYEQYF

abundance: -
v_gene: TRBV9
d_gene: TRBD2
j_gene: TRBJ2-7
len: 14
CDR3nt: TGTGCCAGCAGCCGGGGGGGTTCGGGCTATGAGCAGTACTTC
CDR3aa: CASSRGGSGYEQYF

abundance: -
v_gene: TRBV5-5
d_gene: TRBD1
j_gene: TRBJ2-1
len: 16
CDR3nt: TGTGCCAGCAGCTTGGAGGCTCCGGCAGGGGGCTATGAGCAGTTCTTC
CDR3aa: CASSLEAPAGGYEQFF

abundance: -
v_gene: TRBV18
d_gene: -
j_gene: TRBJ1-2
len: 14
CDR3nt: TGTGCCAGCTCACCCCTCCCTGGGGGCAGTGGCTACACCTTC
CDR3aa: CASSPLPGGSGYTF

abundance: -
v_gene: TRBV2
d_gene: -
j_gene: TRBJ2-3
len: 12
CDR3nt: TGTGCCAGCAGTGTGCGGGGTGGTACGCAGTATTTT
CDR3aa: CASSVRGGTQYF

abundance: -
v_gene: TRBV6-1
d_gene: TRBD2
j_gene: TRBJ2-2
len: 15
CDR3nt: TGTGCCAGCAGTGTAGCGGGAGTCGGAACCGGGGAGCTGTTTTTT
CDR3aa: CASSVAGVGTGELFF

abundance: -
v_gene: TRBV27
d_gene: TRBD1
j_gene: TRBJ1-4
len: 16
CDR3nt: TGTGCCAGCAGTTTGTCCCTACAGGGGGCGGGGGAAAAACTGTTTTTT
CDR3aa: CASSLSLQGAGEKLFF

abundance: -
v_gene: TRBV2
d_gene: -
j_gene: TRBJ1-1
len: 13
CDR3nt: TGTGCCAGCAGGGACAGACAGGTCACTGAAGCTTTCTTT
CDR3aa: CASRDRQVTEAFF

abundance: few
v_gene: TRBV7-9
d_gene: -
j_gene: TRBJ1-1
len: 16
CDR3nt: TGTGCCAGCAGCCCCCGGAGGAGGGGATCGAACACTGAAGCTTTCTTT
CDR3aa: CASSPRRRGSNTEAFF

abundance: -
v_gene: TRBV5-1
d_gene: TRBD2
j_gene: TRBJ2-2
len: 19
CDR3nt: TGCGCCAGCAGCTTTGCCCCCTTGGGGGGAGCGGGAGTCGGCGGGGAGCTGTTTTTT
CDR3aa: CASSFAPLGGAGVGGELFF

abundance: -
v_gene: TRBV9
d_gene: TRBD1
j_gene: TRBJ1-1
len: 14
CDR3nt: TGTGCCAGCAGCGTAGTTCAGGGGGGCTCTGAAGCTTTCTTT
CDR3aa: CASSVVQGGSEAFF

abundance: -
v_gene: TRBV4-1
d_gene: -
j_gene: TRBJ1-1
len: 14
CDR3nt: TGCGCCAGCAGCCAAGAGGGCCTGAACACTGAAGCTTTCTTT
CDR3aa: CASSQEGLNTEAFF

abundance: -
v_gene: TRBV9
d_gene: TRBD1
j_gene: TRBJ2-3
len: 15
CDR3nt: TGTGCCAGCAGCCCTGAACAGGGGGCAACAGATACGCAGTATTTT
CDR3aa: CASSPEQGATDTQYF